This is a list of T cell receptor beta chains from one sample in a study of blood T cell repertoires in COVID-19. Profiling relied on immunoSEQ multiplex PCR, and the TCRdb table lists in-frame clones only, not all of them. The data contain approximately 70,000 clones, about 81% of them singletons. The sequenced sample was peripheral blood. Every receptor here comes from a human donor in a cohort sampled during active COVID-19. Both conserved end residues are part of each CDR3. A D gene is named only where the DNA matches it firmly. Clone size is given for some rows only: seen once, a few or many times, or a class if the clone is expanded.

V gene	D gene	J gene	clone size	CDR3 protein	CDR3 DNA
TRBV10-3	.	TRBJ1-1	.	CAIATGLTEAFF	TGTGCCATTGCCACAGGGTTGACTGAAGCTTTCTTT
TRBV19	.	TRBJ1-1	.	CASRTDRNTEAFF	TGTGCCAGTAGAACCGACAGGAACACTGAAGCTTTCTTT
TRBV5-6	.	TRBJ2-7	once	CASSNTAGSYEQYF	TGTGCCAGCAGCAATACAGCTGGATCCTACGAGCAGTACTTC
TRBV7-3	.	TRBJ2-3	once	CASSPQGGATDTQYF	TGTGCCAGCAGCCCCCAAGGGGGGGCTACAGATACGCAGTATTTT
TRBV11-2	.	TRBJ1-3	.	CASSFSGGTAGNTIYF	TGTGCCAGCAGCTTTTCGGGGGGCACAGCTGGAAACACCATATATTTT
TRBV24-1	TRBD1	TRBJ1-2	.	CATSDPGTGPSGYTF	TGTGCCACCAGTGACCCTGGGACAGGGCCCTCAGGCTACACCTTC
TRBV15	.	TRBJ2-1	.	CATSRDFTRPLFYNEQFF	TGTGCCACCAGCAGAGATTTTACTAGACCCCTGTTCTACAATGAGCAGTTCTTC
TRBV6-1	.	TRBJ1-5	.	CASSEGAGYQPQHF	TGTGCCAGCAGTGAAGGGGCAGGGTACCAGCCCCAGCATTTT
TRBV3-1/TRBV3-2	.	TRBJ2-1	.	CASSPPGQHEQFF	TGTGCCAGCAGCCCACCAGGACAGCATGAGCAGTTCTTC
TRBV4-1	.	TRBJ1-3	once	CASSDKSRNTIYF	TGCGCCAGCAGCGACAAGTCCCGAAACACCATATATTTT
TRBV4-3	.	TRBJ1-3	.	CASSPTRTSLGGNTIYF	TGCGCCAGCAGCCCCACAAGAACGTCCCTCGGAGGGAACACCATATATTTT
TRBV5-1	.	TRBJ1-3	.	CASSLTRPAVDTIYF	TGCGCCAGCAGCTTGACCCGACCGGCGGTGGACACCATATATTTT
TRBV7-6	TRBD1	TRBJ2-5	.	CASSSNRDRGPETQYF	TGTGCCAGCAGCTCAAACCGGGACAGGGGGCCTGAGACCCAGTACTTC
TRBV5-1	.	TRBJ1-3	.	CASSLELIGSGNTIYF	TGCGCCAGCAGCTTGGAGTTGATCGGCTCTGGAAACACCATATATTTT
TRBV21-1	.	TRBJ2-7	.	CASIGRGSYEQYF	TGTGCCAGCATCGGCAGGGGCTCCTACGAGCAGTACTTC
TRBV6-5	.	TRBJ2-7	.	CASSRGREQYF	TGTGCCAGCAGCCGGGGAAGGGAGCAGTACTTC
TRBV5-4	TRBD2	TRBJ2-5	.	CASSQGTSGGETQYF	TGTGCCAGCAGCCAAGGGACTAGCGGGGGTGAGACCCAGTACTTC
TRBV11-2	TRBD2	TRBJ2-7	.	CASRSGLAGASYEQYF	TGTGCCAGCAGATCCGGACTAGCGGGGGCATCCTACGAGCAGTACTTC
TRBV18	.	TRBJ2-7	.	CASSRTTGVYYEQYF	TGTGCCAGCTCACGTACGACAGGCGTTTACTACGAGCAGTACTTC
TRBV3-1/TRBV3-2	TRBD2	TRBJ2-4	.	CASSHTGTSGGLVAKNIQYF	TGTGCCAGCAGCCACACCGGGACTAGCGGGGGACTAGTAGCCAAAAACATTCAGTACTTC
TRBV19	.	TRBJ1-2	.	CASSAIHRVGEGYTF	TGTGCCAGTAGTGCTATTCACAGGGTAGGTGAAGGCTACACCTTC
TRBV19	TRBD1	TRBJ1-2	.	CASWDREHGYTF	TGTGCCAGTTGGGACAGGGAACATGGCTACACCTTC
TRBV5-4	TRBD1	TRBJ2-5	few	CASSYRGAETQYF	TGTGCCAGCAGCTACAGGGGTGCGGAGACCCAGTACTTC
TRBV19	TRBD1	TRBJ2-2	few	CASMRDRAGELFF	TGTGCCAGTATGCGGGACAGGGCCGGGGAGCTGTTTTTT
TRBV3-1/TRBV3-2	.	TRBJ1-5	.	CASSQYPQALNQPQHF	TGTGCCAGCAGCCAGTACCCCCAGGCCCTGAATCAGCCCCAGCATTTT
TRBV5-1	.	TRBJ1-4	.	CASRGGEKLFF	TGCGCCAGCAGGGGAGGTGAAAAACTGTTTTTT
TRBV5-1	TRBD1	TRBJ2-7	.	CASSLGTGALYEQYF	TGCGCCAGCAGCTTGGGGACAGGGGCATTGTACGAGCAGTACTTC
TRBV5-1	.	TRBJ1-1	once	CASSVQGISTEAFF	TGCGCCAGCTCAGTACAGGGCATCAGCACTGAAGCTTTCTTT
TRBV5-1	.	TRBJ2-3	.	CASSLEGHRTDTQYF	TGCGCCAGCAGCTTGGAAGGACATCGCACAGATACGCAGTATTTT
TRBV7-9	TRBD1	TRBJ1-2	few	CASSPTTGGNGYTF	TGTGCCAGCAGCCCGACGACAGGGGGTAATGGCTACACCTTC
TRBV3-1/TRBV3-2	.	TRBJ1-2	.	CASSQGRGLVGGYTF	TGTGCCAGCAGCCAAGGGCGGGGATTGGTTGGTGGCTACACCTTC